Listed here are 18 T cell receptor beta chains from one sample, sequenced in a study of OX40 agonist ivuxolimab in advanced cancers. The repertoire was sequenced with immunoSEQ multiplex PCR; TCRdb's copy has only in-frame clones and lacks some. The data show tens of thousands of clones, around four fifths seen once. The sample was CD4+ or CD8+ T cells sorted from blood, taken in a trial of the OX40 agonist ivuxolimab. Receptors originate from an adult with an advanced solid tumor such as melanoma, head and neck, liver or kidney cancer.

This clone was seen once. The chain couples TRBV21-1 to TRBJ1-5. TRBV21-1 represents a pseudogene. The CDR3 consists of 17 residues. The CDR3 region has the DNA TGTGCCAGCAGCAATTTCGCAGGGGCCCGGGGGTATCAGCCCCAGCATTTT. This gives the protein CASSNFAGARGYQPQHF.

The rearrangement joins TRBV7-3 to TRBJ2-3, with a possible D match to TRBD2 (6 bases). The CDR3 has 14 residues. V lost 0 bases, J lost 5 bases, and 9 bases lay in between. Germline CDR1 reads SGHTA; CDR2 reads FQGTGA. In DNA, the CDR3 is TGTGCCAGCAGCTTAACGTTTAGCGGAGATACGCAGTATTTT. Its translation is CASSLTFSGDTQYF.

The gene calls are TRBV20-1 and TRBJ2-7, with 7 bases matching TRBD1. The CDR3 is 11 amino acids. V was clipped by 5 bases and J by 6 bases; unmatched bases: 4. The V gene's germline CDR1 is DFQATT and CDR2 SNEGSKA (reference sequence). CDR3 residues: CSALQGTEQYV. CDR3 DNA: TGCAGTGCTTTACAGGGGACCGAGCAGTACGTC.

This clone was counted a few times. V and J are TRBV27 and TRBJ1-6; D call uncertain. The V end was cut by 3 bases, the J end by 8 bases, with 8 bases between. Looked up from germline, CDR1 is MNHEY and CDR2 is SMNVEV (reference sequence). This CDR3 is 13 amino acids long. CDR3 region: CASSFGTYSPLHF. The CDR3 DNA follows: TGTGCCAGCAGTTTTGGCACGTATTCACCCCTCCACTTT.

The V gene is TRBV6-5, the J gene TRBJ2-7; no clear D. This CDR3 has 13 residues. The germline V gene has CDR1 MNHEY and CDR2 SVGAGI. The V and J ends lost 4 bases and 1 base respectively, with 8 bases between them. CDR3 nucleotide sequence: TGTGCCAGCAGTTCCGAAGATTCCTACGAGCAGTACTTC. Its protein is CASSSEDSYEQYF.

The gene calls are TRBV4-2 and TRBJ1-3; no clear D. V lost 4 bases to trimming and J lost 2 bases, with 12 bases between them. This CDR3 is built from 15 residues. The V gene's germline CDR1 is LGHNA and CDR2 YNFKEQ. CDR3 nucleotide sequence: TGTGCCAGCAGCCCTGAACCTTCGGCTGGAAACACCATATATTTT. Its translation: CASSPEPSAGNTIYF.

The CDR3 nucleotides read TGTGCCAGCAGTTTTACCAGGACCTACGAGCAGTACTTC. It specifies CASSFTRTYEQYF. The J gene is TRBJ2-7, the V gene TRBV28; D is ambiguous. The CDR3 length is 13 residues. The ends were cut back, 3 bases at V and 2 bases at J, with 8 bases in the middle. The germline V gene has CDR1 MDHEN and CDR2 SYDVKM.

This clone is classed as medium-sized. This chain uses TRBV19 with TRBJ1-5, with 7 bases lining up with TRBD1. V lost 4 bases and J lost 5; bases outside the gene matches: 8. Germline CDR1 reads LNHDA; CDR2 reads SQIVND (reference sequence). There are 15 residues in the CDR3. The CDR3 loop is CASSTGTAAYQPQHF. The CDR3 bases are TGTGCCAGTAGTACGGGGACAGCGGCTTATCAGCCCCAGCATTTT.

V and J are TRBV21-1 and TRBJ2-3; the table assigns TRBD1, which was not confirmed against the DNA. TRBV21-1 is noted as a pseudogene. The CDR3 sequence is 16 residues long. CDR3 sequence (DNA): TGTGCCAGCAGCGAACCGGGACAGAGAAACACAGATACGCAGTATTTT. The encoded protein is CASSEPGQRNTDTQYF.

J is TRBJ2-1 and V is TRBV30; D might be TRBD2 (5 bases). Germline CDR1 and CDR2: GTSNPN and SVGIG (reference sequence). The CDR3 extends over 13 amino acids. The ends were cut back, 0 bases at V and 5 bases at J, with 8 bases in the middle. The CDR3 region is CAWSVRRDNEQFF. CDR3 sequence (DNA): TGTGCCTGGAGTGTACGGCGGGACAATGAGCAGTTCTTC.

CDR3 sequence: CASSPLDREYGYTF. Written as DNA, the CDR3 is TGTGCCAGCTCACCCCTGGACAGGGAGTATGGCTACACCTTC. V gene TRBV18 combines with J gene TRBJ1-2, with TRBD1 matching over 8 bases. The CDR3 spans 14 residues. J gave up 5 bases and V 3 bases, and 5 bases lay outside the gene matches. Germline assignment: CDR1 KGHSH and CDR2 LQKENI.

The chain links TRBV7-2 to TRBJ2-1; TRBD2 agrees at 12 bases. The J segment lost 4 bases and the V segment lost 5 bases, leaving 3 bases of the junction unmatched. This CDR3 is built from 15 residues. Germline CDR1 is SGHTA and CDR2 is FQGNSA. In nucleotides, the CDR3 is TGTGCCAGCAGCCGACTAGCGGGAGCTTACAATGAGCAGTTCTTC. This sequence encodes CASSRLAGAYNEQFF.

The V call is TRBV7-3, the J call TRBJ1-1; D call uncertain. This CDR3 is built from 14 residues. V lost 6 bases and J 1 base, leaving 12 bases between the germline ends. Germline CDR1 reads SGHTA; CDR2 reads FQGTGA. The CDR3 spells CASSKDGRNTEAFF. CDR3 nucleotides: TGTGCCAGCAGTAAGGACGGGCGGAACACTGAAGCTTTCTTT.

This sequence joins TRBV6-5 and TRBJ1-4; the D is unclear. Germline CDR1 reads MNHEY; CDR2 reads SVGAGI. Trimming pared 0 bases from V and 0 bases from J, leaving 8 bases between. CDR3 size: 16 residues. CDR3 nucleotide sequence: TGTGCCAGCAGTTACTCGAAGATTACAACTAATGAAAAACTGTTTTTT. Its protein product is CASSYSKITTNEKLFF.

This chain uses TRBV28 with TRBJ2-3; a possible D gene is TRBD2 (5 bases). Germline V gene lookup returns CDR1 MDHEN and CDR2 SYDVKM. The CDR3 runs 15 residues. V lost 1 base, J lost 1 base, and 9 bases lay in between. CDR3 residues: CASSLSGSGTDTQYF. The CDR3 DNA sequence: TGTGCCAGCAGTTTATCGGGTAGCGGCACAGATACGCAGTATTTT.

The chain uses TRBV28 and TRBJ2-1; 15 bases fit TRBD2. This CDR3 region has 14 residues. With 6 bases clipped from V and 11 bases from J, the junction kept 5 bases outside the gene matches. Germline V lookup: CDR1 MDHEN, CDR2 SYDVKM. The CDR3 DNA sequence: TGTGCCAGCAGCCAAGGGACTAGCGGGAGGCAGCAGTTCTTC. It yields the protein CASSQGTSGRQQFF.

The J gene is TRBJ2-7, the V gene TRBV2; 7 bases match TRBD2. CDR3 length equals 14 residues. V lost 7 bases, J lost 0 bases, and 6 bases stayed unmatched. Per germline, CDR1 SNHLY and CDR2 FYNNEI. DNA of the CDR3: TGTGCCAGCAAAGTAGCGGGTAGCTCCTACGAGCAGTACGTC. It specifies CASKVAGSSYEQYV.

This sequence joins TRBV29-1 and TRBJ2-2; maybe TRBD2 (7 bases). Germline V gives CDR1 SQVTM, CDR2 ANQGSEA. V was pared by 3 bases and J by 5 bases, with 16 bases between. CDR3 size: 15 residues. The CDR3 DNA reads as TGCAGCGTTGACCGCCAGAGGGGGGGAACCGGGGAGCTGTTTTTT. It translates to CSVDRQRGGTGELFF.